This is a list of T cell receptor beta chains from one sample in a study of response to subunit inactivated influenza vaccine. One entry per CDR3 protein results from TCRdb running MiXCR on the RT-PCR reads. The sample consists of under 200,000 distinct CDR3 sequences, under 13% of them appearing once. Source: non-naive T cells sorted from PBMCs, taken about 40 days after vaccination. The receptors were gathered from a man aged 50 to 59 who received an inactivated influenza vaccine. CDR3s include the opening cysteine and the closing phenylalanine or tryptophan. Each record gives: D gene, clone size, V gene, J gene, CDR3 protein, CDR3 DNA. D genes are given only for firm matches. The size entry is marked missing in some rows and otherwise reads once, few, many or a size class.

TRBD1,many,TRBV20-1,TRBJ2-1,CSAREGQTYNEQFF,TGCAGTGCTAGAGAGGGACAGACCTACAATGAGCAGTTCTTC
TRBD1,few,TRBV6-1,TRBJ1-4,CASSRQGKYEKLFF,TGTGCCAGCAGTCGACAGGGAAAGTATGAAAAACTGTTTTTT
.,few,TRBV7-9,TRBJ2-7,CASSLEVPYEQYF,TGTGCCAGCAGCTTAGAGGTGCCTTACGAGCAGTACTTC
.,.,TRBV12-3/TRBV12-4,TRBJ1-1,CACSFSLFSAGNTEAFF,TGTGCCTGCAGTTTTTCCCTGTTCTCCGCCGGGAACACTGAAGCTTTCTTT
.,many,TRBV15,TRBJ2-3,CATSRQSTDTQYF,TGTGCCACCAGCAGACAGAGCACAGATACGCAGTATTTT
.,few,TRBV7-2,TRBJ1-4,CASSLGGSNEKLFF,TGTGCCAGCAGCCTAGGGGGGTCTAATGAAAAACTGTTTTTT
.,many,TRBV12-3/TRBV12-4,TRBJ1-6,CASSDEGSSPLHF,TGTGCCAGCAGTGACGAAGGGAGTTCACCCCTCCACTTT
.,.,TRBV28,TRBJ1-2,CASSFGQGKYYGYTF,TGTGCCAGCAGTTTTGGGCAGGGAAAGTATTATGGCTACACCTTC
TRBD2,many,TRBV6-1,TRBJ2-3,CASSRLAGVITQYF,TGTGCCAGCAGCCGACTAGCGGGGGTCATAACGCAGTATTTT
.,few,TRBV6-5,TRBJ2-2,CASSYSQSGPGELFF,TGTGCCAGCAGTTACTCTCAGTCTGGCCCCGGGGAGCTGTTTTTT
.,few,TRBV6-1,TRBJ2-6,CASKRSLTEANVLTF,TGTGCCAGTAAACGATCACTAACAGAGGCCAACGTCCTGACTTTC
TRBD2,many,TRBV11-2,TRBJ2-4,CASSLDLGGGPAKNIQYF,TGTGCCAGCAGCTTAGATCTCGGGGGAGGGCCGGCCAAAAACATTCAGTACTTC
.,.,TRBV28,TRBJ2-7,CASSFRGYHEQYF,TGTGCCAGCAGTTTCCGAGGGTACCACGAGCAGTACTTC
.,few,TRBV6-5,TRBJ1-2,CASSYSKGSYGYTF,TGTGCCAGCAGTTACTCGAAGGGGAGCTATGGCTACACCTTC
.,few,TRBV28,TRBJ1-5,CASSRRSYHQPQHF,TGTGCCAGCAGCAGGAGATCCTACCATCAGCCCCAGCATTTT
TRBD2,.,TRBV7-2,TRBJ2-3,CASSWSGSLTDTQYF,TGTGCCAGCAGCTGGAGCGGGAGTCTCACAGATACGCAGTATTTT
.,.,TRBV11-2,TRBJ2-1,CASSAGTDNEQFF,TGTGCCAGCAGCGCCGGGACCGACAATGAGCAGTTCTTC
TRBD2,few,TRBV4-1,TRBJ2-4,CASSQEGSGGVAKNIQYF,TGCGCCAGCAGCCAAGAGGGTAGCGGGGGCGTAGCCAAAAACATTCAGTACTTC
TRBD1,.,TRBV20-1,TRBJ2-3,CSAEDGQGGDTQYF,TGCAGTGCAGAAGACGGACAGGGTGGAGATACGCAGTATTTT
.,.,TRBV14,TRBJ2-5,CASSLRYKGGGETQYF,TGTGCCAGCAGCCTACGTTACAAGGGAGGAGGAGAGACCCAGTACTTC
.,.,TRBV20-1,TRBJ1-2,CSARDTRGEMGGYTF,TGCAGTGCTAGAGATACTAGAGGGGAAATGGGTGGCTACACCTTC
.,.,TRBV6-5,TRBJ2-7,CASSYSRTLLEQYF,TGTGCCAGCAGTTACTCGAGGACCCTATTAGAGCAGTACTTC
.,.,TRBV11-2,TRBJ2-7,CASSRGTESYDQYF,TGTGCCAGCAGTCGCGGCACCGAATCCTACGACCAGTACTTC
TRBD1,few,TRBV6-1,TRBJ2-6,CASTQTGVGANVLTF,TGTGCCAGCACCCAAACAGGGGTGGGGGCCAACGTCCTGACTTTC
.,few,TRBV3-1,TRBJ2-5,CASSQDRSWPITQYF,TGTGCCAGCAGCCAAGACCGGTCTTGGCCCATCACCCAGTACTTC
.,many,TRBV5-1,TRBJ1-2,CASSSGVYGYTF,TGCGCCAGCAGCTCGGGGGTCTATGGCTACACCTTC
.,.,TRBV28,TRBJ2-3,CASSLLGARRDTDTQYF,TGTGCCAGCAGTTTATTAGGGGCGCGCAGGGACACAGATACGCAGTATTTT
TRBD1,many,TRBV5-1,TRBJ1-2,CASSTTDRGFYGYTF,TGCGCCAGCAGCACTACGGACAGGGGTTTCTACGGCTACACCTTC
.,many,TRBV20-1,TRBJ1-5,CSARDRRYGQPQHF,TGCAGTGCTAGAGATAGGAGGTATGGGCAGCCCCAGCATTTT
TRBD2,few,TRBV6-2/TRBV6-3,TRBJ2-1,CASSRLAGAFNEQFF,TGTGCCAGCAGCCGACTAGCGGGGGCATTCAATGAGCAGTTCTTC
.,few,TRBV7-2,TRBJ2-7,CASSLTGLTSYEQYF,TGTGCCAGCAGCTTAACGGGACTGACCTCCTACGAGCAGTACTTC
TRBD2,medium-sized,TRBV12-3/TRBV12-4,TRBJ2-7,CASSSGLAGYDF,TGTGCCAGCAGCTCGGGACTAGCGGGTTACGACTTC
.,.,TRBV7-2,TRBJ2-3,CASSLWDISTDTQYF,TGTGCCAGCAGCTTATGGGACATTAGCACAGATACGCAGTATTTT
.,.,TRBV6-1,TRBJ1-1,CASSENQGRFTEAFF,TGTGCCAGCAGTGAAAACCAGGGACGGTTCACTGAAGCTTTCTTT
.,many,TRBV7-6,TRBJ1-5,CASSRTANSNQPQHF,TGTGCCAGCAGCCGGACAGCAAATAGCAATCAGCCCCAGCATTTT
.,.,TRBV7-6,TRBJ1-3,CASSLSLSGGNTIYF,TGTGCCAGCAGCTTATCTCTTTCGGGTGGAAACACCATATATTTT
.,.,TRBV5-1,TRBJ1-2,CASSPGRAIWEGYTF,TGCGCCAGCAGCCCTGGTCGGGCTATTTGGGAAGGCTACACCTTC
.,.,TRBV5-6,TRBJ2-4,CASTTLGGGGNIQYF,TGTGCCAGCACCACTTTGGGGGGTGGCGGGAACATTCAGTACTTC
TRBD1,.,TRBV29-1,TRBJ2-7,CSVLSGTGETYEQYF,TGCAGCGTGCTGTCCGGGACAGGGGAAACCTACGAGCAGTACTTC
TRBD1,many,TRBV10-3,TRBJ2-5,CATGTGVTQYF,TGTGCCACCGGTACAGGGGTGACCCAGTACTTC
.,many,TRBV6-1,TRBJ2-1,CASSAGRYNNEQFF,TGTGCCAGCAGCGCGGGACGATATAACAATGAGCAGTTCTTC
TRBD1,many,TRBV2,TRBJ1-1,CASSESPGQGNTEAFF,TGTGCCAGCAGTGAGAGCCCGGGACAGGGGAACACTGAAGCTTTCTTT
TRBD1,many,TRBV20-1,TRBJ2-7,CSAGQGIYEQYF,TGCAGTGCTGGACAGGGTATCTACGAGCAGTACTTC
TRBD2,many,TRBV4-1,TRBJ2-4,CASKKAGEAIQYF,TGCGCCAGCAAGAAAGCGGGAGAGGCCATTCAGTACTTC
.,.,TRBV7-9,TRBJ2-7,CASGKIDRYEQYF,TGTGCCAGCGGGAAAATCGACAGGTACGAGCAGTACTTC
.,.,TRBV12-3/TRBV12-4,TRBJ2-1,CASTLWGLGDNEQFF,TGTGCCAGCACCCTCTGGGGCCTCGGGGACAATGAGCAGTTCTTC
.,medium-sized,TRBV7-8,TRBJ1-2,CASSLARLPSNYGYTF,TGTGCCAGCAGCTTAGCCAGGCTACCCTCTAACTATGGCTACACCTTC
.,many,TRBV6-2/TRBV6-3,TRBJ1-2,CASSYQTGQTNYGYTF,TGTGCCAGCAGTTACCAGACAGGACAAACCAACTATGGCTACACCTTC
.,.,TRBV29-1,TRBJ1-1,CSVGLSEAFF,TGCAGCGTTGGTCTGAGTGAAGCTTTCTTT